The 3 T cell receptor beta chains given below trace back to one sample, sequenced in a study of shared clonotypes between healthy human individuals. Profiling relied on immunoSEQ multiplex PCR, and the TCRdb table lists in-frame clones only, not all of them. The sample records about 380,000 clones, around 96% being singletons. The sequencing sample was made of memory CD8+ T cells sorted from blood. Noted subset: CD45RO+ cells pooled with CCR7-negative TemRA cells. These receptors originate from a young man in good health.

V gene TRBV7-9 combines with J gene TRBJ2-2; D is unclear. The V end was cut by 1 base, the J end by 7 bases, with 13 bases between. CDR1 is SEHNR and CDR2 is FQNEAQ in the germline V gene (reference sequence). The CDR3 has 15 residues. CDR3 sequence: CASSLGLSNYGELFF. As DNA, the CDR3 is TGTGCCAGCAGCTTAGGCCTGTCCAATTACGGGGAGCTGTTTTTT.

The V gene is TRBV27, the J gene TRBJ2-2; D gene uncertain. CDR3 length equals 14 residues. Deletions cut 6 bases from V and 1 base from J, with 9 bases between. Germline V gives CDR1 MNHEY, CDR2 SMNVEV (reference sequence). The CDR3: CASRNYKNTGELFF. The CDR3 bases are TGTGCCAGCAGGAACTATAAGAACACCGGGGAGCTGTTTTTT.

The CDR3 DNA is TGCGCCAGCAGCCCGGACAGCAACTATGGCTACACCTTC. Translating gives CASSPDSNYGYTF. V and J are TRBV5-1 and TRBJ1-2, with D perhaps matching TRBD1 (6 bases). This CDR3 has 13 residues. The ends were cut back, 4 bases at V and 2 bases at J, with 9 bases in the middle. From germline, CDR1 is SGHRS and CDR2 YFSETQ.